The TCR beta chain under discussion was sequenced for a study of PD-L1 blockade in urothelial cancer. Study details: At 3 weeks after treatment start (second dose) and again at 6 weeks, blood was analyzed.

Produced via immunoSEQ multiplex PCR; TCRdb's table is partial and in-frame only. Of 68,000 or so clones in the sample, 81% are singletons; the top ten hold 5.7%. Time point: pretreatment peripheral blood. The CDR3 spans 14 residues. V gave up 1 base and J gave up 0 bases, with 4 bases separating them. Germline CDR1 reads SNHLY; CDR2 reads FYNNEI. V usage is TRBV2 and J usage is TRBJ1-5; D remains ambiguous. The origin of this receptor is a man aged 70-80 years with urothelial cancer. The sequences come from PBMCs, collected around atezolizumab (anti-PD-L1) treatment. CDR3 nucleotides: TGTGCCAGCAGTGAAGATTATAGCAATCAGCCCCAGCATTTT. This codes for CASSEDYSNQPQHF.